The clone carrying this T cell receptor (beta chain) was seen a handful of times. No antigen is known for it. This sample is drawn from a study of blood T cells in healthy people across ages. The trim removed 3 bases at V and 4 bases at J, leaving 3 bases unmatched. There are 15 residues in the CDR3. Per the germline V gene, CDR1 is MNHEY and CDR2 is SMNVEV (reference sequence). Study-wide results and limits: The unsorted PBMCs prevented any conclusive comparison of naive versus antigen-experienced cells.

A second about 7 to 12 cycle PCR used barcoded and J-beta primers. With 12 random nucleotides, a template-switch adaptor tagged each individual cDNA molecule. TCRdb used MiXCR to reprocess the 5' RACE reads, holding one entry per CDR3 protein. The sample lists some 1.5 million distinct CDR3 sequences, approximately 30% occurring once. The sequence was collected from a woman aged 25-40 years in good health. The rearrangement uses TRBV27 and TRBJ1-1; 12 positions agree with TRBD1. Sequencing used blood. Here the CDR3 reads CASSFGTGGATEAFF. The CDR3 nucleotides read TGTGCCAGCAGTTTCGGGACAGGGGGCGCCACTGAAGCTTTCTTT.